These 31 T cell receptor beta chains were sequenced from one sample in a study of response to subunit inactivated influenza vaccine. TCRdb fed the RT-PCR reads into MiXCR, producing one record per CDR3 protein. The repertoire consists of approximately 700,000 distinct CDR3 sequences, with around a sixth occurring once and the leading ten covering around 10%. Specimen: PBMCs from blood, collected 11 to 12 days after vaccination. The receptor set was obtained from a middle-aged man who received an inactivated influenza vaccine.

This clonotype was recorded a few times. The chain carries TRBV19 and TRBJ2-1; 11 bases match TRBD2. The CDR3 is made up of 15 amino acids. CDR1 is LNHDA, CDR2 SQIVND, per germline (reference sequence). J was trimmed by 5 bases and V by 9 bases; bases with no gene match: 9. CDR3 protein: CASTTSGKLNNEQFF. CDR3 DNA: TGTGCCAGCACGACTAGCGGGAAGCTTAACAATGAGCAGTTCTTC.

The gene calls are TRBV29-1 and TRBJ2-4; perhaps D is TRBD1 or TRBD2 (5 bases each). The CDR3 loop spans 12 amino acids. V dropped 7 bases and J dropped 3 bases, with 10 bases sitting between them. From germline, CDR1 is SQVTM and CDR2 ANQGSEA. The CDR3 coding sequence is TGCAGCGCGAGGGGCTTCAAAAACATTCAGTACTTC. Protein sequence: CSARGFKNIQYF. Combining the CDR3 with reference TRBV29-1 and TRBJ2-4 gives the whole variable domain SAVISQKPSRDICQRGTSLTIQCQVDSQVTMMFWYRQQPGQSLTLIATANQGSEATYESGFVIDKFPISRPNLTFSTLTVSNMSPEDSSIYLCSARGFKNIQYFGAGTRLSVL.

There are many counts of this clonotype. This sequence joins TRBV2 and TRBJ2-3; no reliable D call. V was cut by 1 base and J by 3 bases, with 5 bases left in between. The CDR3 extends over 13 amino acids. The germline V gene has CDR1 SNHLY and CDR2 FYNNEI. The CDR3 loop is CASSEGVTDTQYF. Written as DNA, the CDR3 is TGTGCCAGCAGTGAAGGAGTTACAGATACGCAGTATTTT.

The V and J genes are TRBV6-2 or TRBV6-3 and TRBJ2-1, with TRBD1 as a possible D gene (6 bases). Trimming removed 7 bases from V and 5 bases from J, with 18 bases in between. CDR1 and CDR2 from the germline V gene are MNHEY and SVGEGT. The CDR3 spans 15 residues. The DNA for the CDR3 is TGTGCCAGCAACACAAAGGGACACTCGAACAATGAGCAGTTCTTC. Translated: CASNTKGHSNNEQFF.

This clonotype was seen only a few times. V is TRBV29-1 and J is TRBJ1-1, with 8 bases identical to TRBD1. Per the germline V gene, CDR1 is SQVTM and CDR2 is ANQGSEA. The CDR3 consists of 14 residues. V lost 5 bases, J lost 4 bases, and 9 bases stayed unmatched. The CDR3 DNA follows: TGCAGCGTTTCTCCGCAGGGGGCGCGCACTGAAGCTTTCTTT. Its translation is CSVSPQGARTEAFF.

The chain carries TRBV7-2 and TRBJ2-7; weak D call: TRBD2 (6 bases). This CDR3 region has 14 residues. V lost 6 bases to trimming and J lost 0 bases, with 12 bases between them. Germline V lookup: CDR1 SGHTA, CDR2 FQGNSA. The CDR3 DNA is TGTGCCAGCAGGCCGGGCGGGACCTCCTACGAGCAGTACTTC. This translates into CASRPGGTSYEQYF. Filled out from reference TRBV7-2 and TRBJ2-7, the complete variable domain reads GAGVSQSPSNKVTEKGKDVELRCDPISGHTALYWYRQSLGQGLEFLIYFQGNSAPDKSGLPSDRFSAERTGGSVSTLTIQRTQQEDSAVYLCASRPGGTSYEQYFGPGTRLTVT.

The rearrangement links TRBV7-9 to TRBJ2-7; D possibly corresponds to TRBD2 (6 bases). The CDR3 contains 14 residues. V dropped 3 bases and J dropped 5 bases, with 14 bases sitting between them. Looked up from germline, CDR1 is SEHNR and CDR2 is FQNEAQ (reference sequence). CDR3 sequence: CASSFAGTVHEQYF. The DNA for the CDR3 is TGTGCCAGCAGCTTTGCCGGGACTGTCCACGAGCAGTACTTC.

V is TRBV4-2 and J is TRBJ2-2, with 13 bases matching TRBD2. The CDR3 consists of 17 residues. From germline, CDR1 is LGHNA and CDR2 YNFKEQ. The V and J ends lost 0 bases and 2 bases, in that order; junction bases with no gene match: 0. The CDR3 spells CASSQEGLAGNTGELFF. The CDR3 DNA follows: TGTGCCAGCAGCCAAGAGGGACTAGCGGGAAACACCGGGGAGCTGTTTTTT.

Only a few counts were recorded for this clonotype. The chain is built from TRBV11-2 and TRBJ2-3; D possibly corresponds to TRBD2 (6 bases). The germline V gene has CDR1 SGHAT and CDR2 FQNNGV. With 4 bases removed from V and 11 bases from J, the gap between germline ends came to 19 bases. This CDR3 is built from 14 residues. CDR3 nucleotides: TGTGCCAGCAGCTCGCACCCTCTGGAGGGGAGGCAGTATTTT. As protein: CASSSHPLEGRQYF. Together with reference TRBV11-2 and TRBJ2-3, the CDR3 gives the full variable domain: EAGVAQSPRYKIIEKRQSVAFWCNPISGHATLYWYQQILGQGPKLLIQFQNNGVVDDSQLPKDRFSAERLKGVDSTLKIQPAKLEDSAVYLCASSSHPLEGRQYFGPGTRLTVL.

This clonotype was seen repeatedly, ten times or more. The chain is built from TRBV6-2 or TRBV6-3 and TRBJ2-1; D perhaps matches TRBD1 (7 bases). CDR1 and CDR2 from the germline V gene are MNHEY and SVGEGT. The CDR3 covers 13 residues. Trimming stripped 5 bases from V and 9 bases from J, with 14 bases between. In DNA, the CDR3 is TGTGCCAGCAGTAACGGAGGGGGCCTTGAGCAGTTCTTC. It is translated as CASSNGGGLEQFF.

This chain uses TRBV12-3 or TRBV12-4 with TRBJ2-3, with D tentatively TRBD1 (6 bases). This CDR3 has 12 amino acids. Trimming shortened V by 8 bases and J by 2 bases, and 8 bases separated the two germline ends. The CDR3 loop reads CASGGPTDTQYF. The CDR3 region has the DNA TGTGCCAGCGGGGGCCCCACAGATACGCAGTATTTT.

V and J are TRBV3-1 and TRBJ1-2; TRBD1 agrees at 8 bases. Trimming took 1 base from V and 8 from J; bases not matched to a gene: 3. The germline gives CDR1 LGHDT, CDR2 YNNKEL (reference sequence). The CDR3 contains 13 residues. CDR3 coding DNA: TGTGCCAGCAGCCAAGGGACAGGGCGAGGCTACACCTTC. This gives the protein CASSQGTGRGYTF. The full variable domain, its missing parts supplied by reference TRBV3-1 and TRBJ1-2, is DTAVSQTPKYLVTQMGNDKSIKCEQNLGHDTMYWYKQDSKKFLKIMFSYNNKELIINETVPNRFSPKSPDKAHLNLHINSLELGDSAVYFCASSQGTGRGYTFGSGTRLTVV.

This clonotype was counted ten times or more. The CDR3 is CSVDYYNEQFF. CDR3 sequence (DNA): TGCAGCGTAGACTACTACAATGAGCAGTTCTTC. The chain carries TRBV29-1 and TRBJ2-1, with D possibly TRBD2 on 5 matching bases. CDR1 and CDR2 from the germline V gene are SQVTM and ANQGSEA. The CDR3 sequence is 11 residues long. Trimming pared 6 bases from V and 3 bases from J, leaving 6 bases between.

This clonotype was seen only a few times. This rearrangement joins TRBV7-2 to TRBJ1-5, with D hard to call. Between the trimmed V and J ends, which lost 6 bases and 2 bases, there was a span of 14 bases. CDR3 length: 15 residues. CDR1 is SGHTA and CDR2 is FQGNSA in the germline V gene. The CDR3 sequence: CASSPDAMGNQPQHF. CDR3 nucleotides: TGTGCCAGCAGTCCAGACGCCATGGGCAATCAGCCCCAGCATTTT.

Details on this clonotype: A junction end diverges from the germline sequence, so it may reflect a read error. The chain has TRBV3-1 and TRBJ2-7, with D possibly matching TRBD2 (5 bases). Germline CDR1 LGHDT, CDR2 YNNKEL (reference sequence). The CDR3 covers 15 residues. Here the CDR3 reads CAISQSAGPGSEQYF. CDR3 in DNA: TGTGCCATCAGCCAATCCGCGGGCCCTGGCTCCGAGCAGTACTTC.

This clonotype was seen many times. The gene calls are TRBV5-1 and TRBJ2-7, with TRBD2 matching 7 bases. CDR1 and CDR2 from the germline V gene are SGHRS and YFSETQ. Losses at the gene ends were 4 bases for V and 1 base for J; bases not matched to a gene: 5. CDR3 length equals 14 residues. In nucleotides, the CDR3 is TGCGCCAGCAGCAGCGGGGACGGATCCTACGAGCAGTACTTC. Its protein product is CASSSGDGSYEQYF. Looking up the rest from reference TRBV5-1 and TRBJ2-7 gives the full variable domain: KAGVTQTPRYLIKTRGQQVTLSCSPISGHRSVSWYQQTPGQGLQFLFEYFSETQRNKGNFPGRFSGRQFSNSRSEMNVSTLELGDSALYLCASSSGDGSYEQYFGPGTRLTVT.

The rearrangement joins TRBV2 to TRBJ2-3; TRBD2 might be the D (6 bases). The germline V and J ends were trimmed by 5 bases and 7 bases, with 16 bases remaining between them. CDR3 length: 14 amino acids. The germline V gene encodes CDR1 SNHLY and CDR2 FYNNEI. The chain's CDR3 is CASSLGGTQNTQYF. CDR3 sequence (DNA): TGTGCCAGCAGTCTGGGGGGTACACAAAATACGCAGTATTTT. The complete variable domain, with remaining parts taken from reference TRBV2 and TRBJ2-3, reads EPEVTQTPSHQVTQMGQEVILRCVPISNHLYFYWYRQILGQKVEFLVSFYNNEISEKSEIFDDQFSVERPDGSNFTLKIRSTKLEDSAMYFCASSLGGTQNTQYFGPGTRLTVL.

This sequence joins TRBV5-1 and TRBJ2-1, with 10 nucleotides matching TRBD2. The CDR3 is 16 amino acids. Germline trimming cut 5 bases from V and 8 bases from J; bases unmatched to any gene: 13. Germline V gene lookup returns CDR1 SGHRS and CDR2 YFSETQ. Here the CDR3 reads CASRLKSSGREDEQFF. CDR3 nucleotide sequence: TGCGCCAGCAGACTGAAGTCCAGCGGGAGGGAGGATGAGCAGTTCTTC.

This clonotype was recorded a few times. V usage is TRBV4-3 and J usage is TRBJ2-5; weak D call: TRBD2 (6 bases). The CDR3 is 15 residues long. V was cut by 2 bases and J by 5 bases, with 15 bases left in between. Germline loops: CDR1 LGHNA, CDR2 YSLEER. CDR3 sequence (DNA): TGCGCCAGCAGCCAATTTTGGGGGGTACGCGAGACCCAGTACTTC. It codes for CASSQFWGVRETQYF.

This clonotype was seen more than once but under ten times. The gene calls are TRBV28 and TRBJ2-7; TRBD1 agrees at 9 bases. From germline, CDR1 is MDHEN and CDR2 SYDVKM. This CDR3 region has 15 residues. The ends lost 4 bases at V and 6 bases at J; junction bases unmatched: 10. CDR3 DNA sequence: TGTGCCAGCAGTTCATCAGGACAGGGGTCGTCCGAGCAGTACTTC. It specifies CASSSSGQGSSEQYF.

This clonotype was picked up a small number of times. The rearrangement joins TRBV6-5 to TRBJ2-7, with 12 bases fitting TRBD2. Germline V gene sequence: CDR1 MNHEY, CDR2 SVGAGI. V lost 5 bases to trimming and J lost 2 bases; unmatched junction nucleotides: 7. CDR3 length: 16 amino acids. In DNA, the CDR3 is TGTGCCAGCAGTCACACTAGACTAGCGGGAGCCTACGAGCAGTACTTC. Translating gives CASSHTRLAGAYEQYF.

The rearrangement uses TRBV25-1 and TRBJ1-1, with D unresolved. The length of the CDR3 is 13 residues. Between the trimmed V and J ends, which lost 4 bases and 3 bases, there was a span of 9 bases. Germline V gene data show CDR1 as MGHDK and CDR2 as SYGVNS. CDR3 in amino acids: CASSVGVDTEAFF. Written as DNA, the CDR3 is TGTGCCAGCAGTGTTGGGGTGGACACTGAAGCTTTCTTT. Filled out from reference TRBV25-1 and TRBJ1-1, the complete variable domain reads EADIYQTPRYLVIGTGKKITLECSQTMGHDKMYWYQQDPGMELHLIHYSYGVNSTEKGDLSSESTVSRIRTEHFPLTLESARPSHTSQYLCASSVGVDTEAFFGQGTRLTVV.

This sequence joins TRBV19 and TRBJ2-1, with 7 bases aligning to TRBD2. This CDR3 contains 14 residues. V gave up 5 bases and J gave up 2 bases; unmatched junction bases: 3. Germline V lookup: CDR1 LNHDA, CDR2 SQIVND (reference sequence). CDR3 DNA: TGTGCCAGTAGTTCGGGACTAACCTACAATGAGCAGTTCTTC. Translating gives CASSSGLTYNEQFF.

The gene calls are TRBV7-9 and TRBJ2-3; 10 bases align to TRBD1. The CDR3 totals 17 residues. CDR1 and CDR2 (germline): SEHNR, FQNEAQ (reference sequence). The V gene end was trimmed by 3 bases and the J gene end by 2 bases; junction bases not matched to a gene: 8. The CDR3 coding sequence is TGTGCCAGCAGCTTGTCAGGGACAGGGGCGAACACAGATACGCAGTATTTT. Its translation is CASSLSGTGANTDTQYF.

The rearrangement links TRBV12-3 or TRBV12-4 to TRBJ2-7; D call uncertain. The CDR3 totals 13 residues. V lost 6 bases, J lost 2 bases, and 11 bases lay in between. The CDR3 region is CASSYSNPYEQYF. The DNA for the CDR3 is TGTGCCAGCAGCTATAGTAACCCCTACGAGCAGTACTTC.

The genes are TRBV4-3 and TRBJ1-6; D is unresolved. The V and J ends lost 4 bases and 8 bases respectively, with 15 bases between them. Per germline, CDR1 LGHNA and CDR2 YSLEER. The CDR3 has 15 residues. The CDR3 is CASSPYGFGYSPLHF. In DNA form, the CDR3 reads TGCGCCAGCAGCCCGTACGGGTTTGGTTATTCACCCCTCCACTTT.

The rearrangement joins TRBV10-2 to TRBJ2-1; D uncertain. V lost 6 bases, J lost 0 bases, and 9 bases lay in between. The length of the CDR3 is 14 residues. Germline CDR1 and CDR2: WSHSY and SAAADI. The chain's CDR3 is CASREGYSYNEQFF. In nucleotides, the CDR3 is TGCGCCAGCAGGGAAGGATACTCCTACAATGAGCAGTTCTTC.

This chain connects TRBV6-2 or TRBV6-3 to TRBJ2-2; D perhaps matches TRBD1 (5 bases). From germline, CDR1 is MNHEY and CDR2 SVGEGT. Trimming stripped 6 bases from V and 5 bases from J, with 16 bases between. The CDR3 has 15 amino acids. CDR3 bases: TGTGCCAGCAGCTCGGCACAGGTTGAAACCGGGGAGCTGTTTTTT. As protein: CASSSAQVETGELFF.

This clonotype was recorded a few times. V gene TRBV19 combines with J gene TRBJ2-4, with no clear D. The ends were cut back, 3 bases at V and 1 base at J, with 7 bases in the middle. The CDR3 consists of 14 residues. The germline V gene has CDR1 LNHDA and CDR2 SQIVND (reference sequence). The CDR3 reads CASSITPAKNIQYF. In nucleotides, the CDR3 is TGTGCCAGTAGTATTACCCCGGCCAAAAACATTCAGTACTTC.

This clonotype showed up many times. The CDR3 DNA follows: TGTGCCACCAGTGAGCTGGGCAGGGGGCAAGGGTTGAGCACAGATACGCAGTATTTT. It specifies CATSELGRGQGLSTDTQYF. The chain carries TRBV24-1 and TRBJ2-3, with 8 bases that match TRBD1. Germline lookup yields CDR1 KGHDR and CDR2 SFDVKD. CDR3 length: 19 amino acids. V was pared by 4 bases and J by 0 bases, with 14 bases of the junction left unmatched.

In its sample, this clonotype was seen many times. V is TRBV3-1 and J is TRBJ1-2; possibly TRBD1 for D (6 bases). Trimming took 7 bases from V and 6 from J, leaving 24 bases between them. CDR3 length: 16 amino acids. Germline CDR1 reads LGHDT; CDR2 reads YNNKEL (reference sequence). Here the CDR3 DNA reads TGTGCCAGCACCACCAGCATTTTAACAGGGAGAAATGGCTACACCTTC. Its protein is CASTTSILTGRNGYTF.